This entry describes one TCR beta chain. Its antigen has not been determined. Nothing much larger sits one base from this clone, and base qualities are not available. These data are taken from a study of blood T cell repertoires in COVID-19 (dated by TCRdb to 2020 to 2021). Some background on the complete study: Samples covering the acute and convalescent phases of COVID-19 were provided by collaborators in the United States, Italy and Spain. The repertoires were released in a freely available public database meant as a resource for research on the immune response to SARS-CoV-2. Sample metadata almost always included a de-identified subject ID, COVID-19 status, age in years and sex. Where available, HLA class I and class II types were taken from metadata supplied by the sample provider and were not determined by assay-based typing. The material from the prospective study consisted of cDNA or gDNA derived from T cells, B-cell-depleted T cells, or PBMCs. The dataset comprised deeply sampled blood TCRbeta repertoires from subjects exposed to, actively infected with, or recovered from COVID-19. The samples were drawn from the first 160 participants of the ongoing ImmuneRACE study and from 1,200 or so subjects provided by 6 global collaborators. On the study overall, not on this receptor specifically: The quantity of clinical and demographic metadata differed by source and by participant and was supplied without curation.

The immunoSEQ Assay, a bias-controlled multiplex PCR, was used to amplify TCRbeta CDR3 regions from genomic DNA. The study's own analysis went as follows. The number of nucleated cells in each sample was estimated from the amplification of reference gene primers within the assay. To quantify the absolute abundance of each unique TCRbeta CDR3 rearrangement, sequence reads were collapsed and filtered. For each sample, productive Simpson clonality was calculated as the square root of Simpson's diversity index over productive rearrangements. The clones in this table, taken by TCRdb from immuneACCESS, are in-frame only. Not every clone is retained; where verified, under half of the shortfall comes from an unresolved V gene, and the cause of the rest is unknown. D and trimming were read from the DNA, whereas the V and J calls and clone size are those reported in that table. The sample table contains more than 95,000 clones; only one count was recorded for more than 70% of them. Together, the top ten hold under 15% of the sample.

The collaborating institutions used their own protocols to collect whole blood in K2EDTA tubes. For TCRbeta analysis, collaborator samples were shipped as frozen whole blood, as isolated PBMCs, or as DNA extracted from either sample type. What was sequenced was peripheral blood. This receptor was identified in a woman aged 60-70 years in a cohort sampled during active or convalescent COVID-19.

The bases are TGTGCCAGCAGCTACCCAAGGGGGGGTGACACTGAAGCTTTCTTT. Translation gives CASSYPRGGDTEAFF. The V gene is TRBV13 and the J gene is TRBJ1-1; a tentative D match to TRBD1 spans 6 bases. The CDR3 numbers 15 residues from cysteine through phenylalanine. Of the read, only the CDR3 DNA is kept; its 45 bases are in frame from base 1. The germline V gene (reference sequence) provides CDR1 PRHDT and CDR2 FYEKMQ. Trimming removed 4 bases from V and 3 bases from J, leaving 15 bases between the germline ends.